This T cell receptor (beta chain) is from a study of Ad26.COV2.S vaccination and SARS-CoV-2 variants. Documented treatment: some 20 received Ad26.COV2.S at low or high dose, single or two shots; 5 received placebo; per-sample allocation not given. Vaccine and placebo recipients were sampled on day 63 after the first injection. Profiled with immunoSEQ multiplex PCR; TCRdb holds only in-frame clones, not every one. The sample comprises around 320,000 clones, around 81% of which are singletons, and 2.1% rests with the top ten. The germline V and J ends were trimmed by 5 bases and 4 bases, with 14 bases remaining between them. The V gene's germline CDR1 is SEHNR and CDR2 FQNEAQ (reference sequence). This CDR3 is built from 14 residues. This clone showed up just a few times.

The sequencing here drew on peripheral blood, taken in a trial of Ad26.COV2.S vaccine versus placebo. The origin of this receptor is a person aged 18 to 65 who received the Ad26.COV2.S COVID-19 vaccine or a placebo. The chain employs TRBV7-9 and TRBJ1-1; D is possibly TRBD1 (5 bases). CDR3 region: CASSPMGGGTEAFF. The CDR3 nucleotides read TGTGCCAGCAGCCCGATGGGGGGAGGCACTGAAGCTTTCTTT. Variable domain in full (rest from reference TRBV7-9 and TRBJ1-1): DTGVSQNPRHKITKRGQNVTFRCDPISEHNRLYWYRQTLGQGPEFLTYFQNEAQLEKSRLLSDRFSAERPKGSFSTLEIQRTEQGDSAMYLCASSPMGGGTEAFFGQGTRLTVV.